This T cell receptor (beta chain) was recorded in a study of blood T cell repertoires in COVID-19. Study context: The United States, Italy and Spain provided the acute and convalescent COVID-19 samples. From T cells, B-cell-depleted T cells, or PBMCs came the material, which was cDNA or gDNA.

The CDR3 spans 14 residues. Germline V gene sequence: CDR1 MNHEY, CDR2 SMNVEV (reference sequence). J gave up 1 base and V 4 bases, and 3 bases lay outside the gene matches. Per the study methods: Quantification of nucleated cells was approximated via reference gene primer amplification. Measured with immunoSEQ multiplex PCR; TCRdb has only the in-frame clones, and not every one. That table is the source of V, J and clone size, and D and trimming were worked out from the DNA. The repertoire holds fewer than 90,000 clones, with more than 70% as singletons. The V call is TRBV27, the J call TRBJ1-1, with 7 nucleotides matching TRBD1. This clonotype was sampled from a woman at least 80 years old with acute or convalescent COVID-19. Sequencing input: peripheral blood. The CDR3 spells CASSSRQGNTEAFF. CDR3 nucleotide sequence: TGTGCCAGCAGTTCCAGACAGGGGAACACTGAAGCTTTCTTT.